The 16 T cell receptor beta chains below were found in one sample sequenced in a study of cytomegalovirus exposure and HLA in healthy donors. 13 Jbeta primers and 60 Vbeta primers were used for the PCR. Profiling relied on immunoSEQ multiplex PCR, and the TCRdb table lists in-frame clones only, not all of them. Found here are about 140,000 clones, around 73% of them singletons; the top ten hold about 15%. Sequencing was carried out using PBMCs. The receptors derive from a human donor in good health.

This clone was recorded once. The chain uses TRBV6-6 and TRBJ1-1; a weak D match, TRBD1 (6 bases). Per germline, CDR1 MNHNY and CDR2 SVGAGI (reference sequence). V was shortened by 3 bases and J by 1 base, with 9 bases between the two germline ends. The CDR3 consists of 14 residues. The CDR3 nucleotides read TGTGCCAGCAGTTATCCGGGACAGAACACTGAAGCTTTCTTT. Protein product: CASSYPGQNTEAFF.

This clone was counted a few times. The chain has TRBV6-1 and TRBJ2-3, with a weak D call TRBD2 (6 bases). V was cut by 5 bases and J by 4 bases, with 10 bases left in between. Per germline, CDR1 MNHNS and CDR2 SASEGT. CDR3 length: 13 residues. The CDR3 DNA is TGTGCCAGCAGTTCCGGGGGAGCAGATACGCAGTATTTT. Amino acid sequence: CASSSGGADTQYF.

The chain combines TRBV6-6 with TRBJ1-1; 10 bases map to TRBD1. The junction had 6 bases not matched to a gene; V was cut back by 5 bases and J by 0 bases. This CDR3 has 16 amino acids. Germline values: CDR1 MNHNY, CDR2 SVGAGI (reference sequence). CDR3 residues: CASSTGQGRMNTEAFF. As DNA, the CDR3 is TGTGCCAGCAGTACGGGACAGGGGAGAATGAACACTGAAGCTTTCTTT.

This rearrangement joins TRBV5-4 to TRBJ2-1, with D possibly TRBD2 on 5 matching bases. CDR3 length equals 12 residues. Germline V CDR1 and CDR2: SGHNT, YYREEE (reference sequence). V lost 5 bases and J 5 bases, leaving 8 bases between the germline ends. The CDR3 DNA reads TGTGCCAGCAGTTACGGGAACAATGAGCAGTTCTTC. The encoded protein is CASSYGNNEQFF. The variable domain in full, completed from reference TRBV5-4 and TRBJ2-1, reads ETGVTQSPTHLIKTRGQQVTLRCSSQSGHNTVSWYQQALGQGPQFIFQYYREEENGRGNFPPRFSGLQFPNYSSELNVNALELDDSALYLCASSYGNNEQFFGPGTRLTVL.

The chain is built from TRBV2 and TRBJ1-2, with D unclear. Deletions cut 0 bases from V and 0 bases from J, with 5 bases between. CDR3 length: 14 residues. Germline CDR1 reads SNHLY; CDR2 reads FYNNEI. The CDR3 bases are TGTGCCAGCAGTGAAGCGGCAGCTAACTATGGCTACACCTTC. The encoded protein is CASSEAAANYGYTF.

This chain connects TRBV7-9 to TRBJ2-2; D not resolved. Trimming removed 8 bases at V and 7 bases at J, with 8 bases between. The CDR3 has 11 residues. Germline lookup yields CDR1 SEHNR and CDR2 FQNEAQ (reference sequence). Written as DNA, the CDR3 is TGTGCCAGCCGTATTAGCGGGGAGCTGTTTTTT. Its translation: CASRISGELFF. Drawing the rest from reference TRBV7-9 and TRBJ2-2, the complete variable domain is DTGVSQNPRHKITKRGQNVTFRCDPISEHNRLYWYRQTLGQGPEFLTYFQNEAQLEKSRLLSDRFSAERPKGSFSTLEIQRTEQGDSAMYLCASRISGELFFGEGSRLTVL.

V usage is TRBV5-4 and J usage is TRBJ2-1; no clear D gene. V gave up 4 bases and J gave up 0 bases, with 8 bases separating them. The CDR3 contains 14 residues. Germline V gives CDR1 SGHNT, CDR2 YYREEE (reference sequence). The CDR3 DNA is TGTGCCAGCAGCACTAAGAGCTCCTACAATGAGCAGTTCTTC. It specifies CASSTKSSYNEQFF.

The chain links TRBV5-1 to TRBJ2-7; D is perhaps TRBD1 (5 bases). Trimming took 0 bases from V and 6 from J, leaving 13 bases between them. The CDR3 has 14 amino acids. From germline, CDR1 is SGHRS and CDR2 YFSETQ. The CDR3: CASSLEGTTGEQYF. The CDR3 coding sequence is TGCGCCAGCAGCTTGGAAGGCACCACAGGCGAGCAGTACTTC.

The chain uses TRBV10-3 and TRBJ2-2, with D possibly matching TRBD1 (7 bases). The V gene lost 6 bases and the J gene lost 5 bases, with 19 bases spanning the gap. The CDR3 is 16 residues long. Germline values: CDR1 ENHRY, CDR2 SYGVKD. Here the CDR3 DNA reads TGTGCCATCAGGGCGGAGGGGCAGGGGGAAACCGGGGAGCTGTTTTTT. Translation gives CAIRAEGQGETGELFF.

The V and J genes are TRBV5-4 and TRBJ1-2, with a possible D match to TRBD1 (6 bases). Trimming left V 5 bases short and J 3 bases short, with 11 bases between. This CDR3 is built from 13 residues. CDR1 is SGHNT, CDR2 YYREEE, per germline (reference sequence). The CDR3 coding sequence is TGTGCCAGCAGGATGACAGGAGACTATGGCTACACCTTC. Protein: CASRMTGDYGYTF.

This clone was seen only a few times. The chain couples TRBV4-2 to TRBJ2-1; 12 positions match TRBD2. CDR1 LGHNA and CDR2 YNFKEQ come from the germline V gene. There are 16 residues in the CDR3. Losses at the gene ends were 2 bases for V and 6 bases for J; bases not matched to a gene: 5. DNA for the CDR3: TGTGCCAGCAGCCAATTACTAGCGGGAGGACGCAATGAGCAGTTCTTC. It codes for CASSQLLAGGRNEQFF.

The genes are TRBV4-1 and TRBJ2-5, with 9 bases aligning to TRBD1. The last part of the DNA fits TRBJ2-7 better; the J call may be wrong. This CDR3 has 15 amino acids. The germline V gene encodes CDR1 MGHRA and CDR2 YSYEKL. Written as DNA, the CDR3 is TGCGCCAGCAGCCAAAGGGGACAGGGTGGAAACGAGCAGTACTTC. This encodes CASSQRGQGGNEQYF.

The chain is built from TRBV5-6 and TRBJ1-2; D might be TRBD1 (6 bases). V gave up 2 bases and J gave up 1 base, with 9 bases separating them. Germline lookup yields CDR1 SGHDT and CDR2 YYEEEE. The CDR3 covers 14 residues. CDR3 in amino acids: CASSFRGRNYGYTF. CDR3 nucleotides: TGTGCCAGCAGCTTCAGGGGACGTAACTATGGCTACACCTTC.

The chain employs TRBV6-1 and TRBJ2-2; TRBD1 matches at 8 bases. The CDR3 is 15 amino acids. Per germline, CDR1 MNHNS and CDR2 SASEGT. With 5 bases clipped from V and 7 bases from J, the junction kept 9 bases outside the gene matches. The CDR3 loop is CASSPWTGKDGELFF. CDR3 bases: TGTGCCAGCAGTCCGTGGACAGGGAAGGACGGGGAGCTGTTTTTT.

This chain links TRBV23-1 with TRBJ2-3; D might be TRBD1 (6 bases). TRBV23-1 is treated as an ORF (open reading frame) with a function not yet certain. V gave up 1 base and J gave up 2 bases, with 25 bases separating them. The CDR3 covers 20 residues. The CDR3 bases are TGCGCCAGCAGTCAATTGACCTACCACCGTGGACAGCTTACCACAGATACGCAGTATTTT. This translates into CASSQLTYHRGQLTTDTQYF.

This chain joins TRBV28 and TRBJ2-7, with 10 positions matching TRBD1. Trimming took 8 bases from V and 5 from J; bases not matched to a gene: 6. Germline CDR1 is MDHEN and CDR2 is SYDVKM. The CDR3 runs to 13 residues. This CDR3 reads CASRAGTGDEQYF. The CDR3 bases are TGTGCCAGCCGAGCCGGGACAGGGGACGAGCAGTACTTC.